This T cell receptor (beta chain) was recorded in a study of cytomegalovirus exposure and HLA in healthy donors. V lost 7 bases to trimming and J lost 6 bases; unmatched junction nucleotides: 4. The CDR3 length is 13 residues. Germline V gene data show CDR1 as MNHEY and CDR2 as SMNVEV (reference sequence). 60 Vbeta and 13 Jbeta primers were used in PCR. Data came from immunoSEQ multiplex PCR; TCRdb stores just in-frame clones and leaves some out. The table has roughly 110,000 clones, about 68% seen once. The material sequenced was PBMCs. The chain combines TRBV27 with TRBJ2-7, with TRBD1 identical over 12 bases. The receptor's source is a woman between 40 and 50 years old in good health and CMV-seropositive. The chain's CDR3 is CASKGQGAREQYF. DNA of the CDR3: TGTGCCAGCAAGGGACAGGGGGCTCGCGAGCAGTACTTC.